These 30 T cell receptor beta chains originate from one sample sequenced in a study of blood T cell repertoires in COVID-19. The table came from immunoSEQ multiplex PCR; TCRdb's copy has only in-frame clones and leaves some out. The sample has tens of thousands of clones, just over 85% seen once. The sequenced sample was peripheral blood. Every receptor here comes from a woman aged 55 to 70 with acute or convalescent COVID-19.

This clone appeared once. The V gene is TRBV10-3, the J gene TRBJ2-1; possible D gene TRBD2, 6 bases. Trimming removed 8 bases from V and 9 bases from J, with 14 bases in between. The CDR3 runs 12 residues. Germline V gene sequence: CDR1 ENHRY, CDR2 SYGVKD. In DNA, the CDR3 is TGTGCCATCGCGACGGGGGTAGGTGAGCAGTTCTTC. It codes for CAIATGVGEQFF.

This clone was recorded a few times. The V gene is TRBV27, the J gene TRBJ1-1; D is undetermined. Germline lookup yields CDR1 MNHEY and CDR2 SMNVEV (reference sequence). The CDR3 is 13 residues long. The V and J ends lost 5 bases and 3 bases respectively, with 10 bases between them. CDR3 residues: CASSEAEYTEAFF. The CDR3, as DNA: TGTGCCAGCAGTGAGGCCGAGTACACTGAAGCTTTCTTT.

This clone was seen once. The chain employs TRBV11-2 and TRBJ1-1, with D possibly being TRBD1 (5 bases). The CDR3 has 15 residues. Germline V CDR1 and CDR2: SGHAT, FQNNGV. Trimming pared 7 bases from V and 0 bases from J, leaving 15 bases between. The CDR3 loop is CASTTRVPLNTEAFF. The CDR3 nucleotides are TGTGCCAGCACAACCAGGGTTCCTTTGAACACTGAAGCTTTCTTT.

Written as DNA, the CDR3 is TGTGCCAGCAGAAGCCCCCGGGGGGGTGGAGAGACCCAGTACTTC. This translates into CASRSPRGGGETQYF. V and J are TRBV6-5 and TRBJ2-5, with 8 positions matching TRBD2. Unmatched junction bases numbered 10, after V lost 6 bases and J lost 4 bases. Germline CDR1 is MNHEY and CDR2 is SVGAGI. The CDR3 has 15 residues.

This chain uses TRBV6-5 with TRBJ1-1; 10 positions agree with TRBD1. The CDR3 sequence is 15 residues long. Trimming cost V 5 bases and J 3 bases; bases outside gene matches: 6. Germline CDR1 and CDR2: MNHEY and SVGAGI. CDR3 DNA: TGTGCCAGCAGTCGACGACAGGGGGCGGACACTGAAGCTTTCTTT. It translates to CASSRRQGADTEAFF.

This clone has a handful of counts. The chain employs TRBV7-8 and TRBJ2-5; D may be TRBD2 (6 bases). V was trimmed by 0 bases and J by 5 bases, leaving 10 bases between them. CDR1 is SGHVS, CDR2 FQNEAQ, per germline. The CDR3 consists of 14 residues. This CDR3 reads CASSLARLGETQYF. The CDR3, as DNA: TGTGCCAGCAGCTTAGCGAGACTAGGGGAGACCCAGTACTTC.

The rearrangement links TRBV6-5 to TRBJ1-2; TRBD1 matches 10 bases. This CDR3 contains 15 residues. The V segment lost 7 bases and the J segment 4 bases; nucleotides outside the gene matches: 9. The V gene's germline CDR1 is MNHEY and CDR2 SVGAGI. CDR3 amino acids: CASILSTGGIYGYTF. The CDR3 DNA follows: TGTGCCAGCATTCTCTCGACAGGGGGCATCTATGGCTACACCTTC.

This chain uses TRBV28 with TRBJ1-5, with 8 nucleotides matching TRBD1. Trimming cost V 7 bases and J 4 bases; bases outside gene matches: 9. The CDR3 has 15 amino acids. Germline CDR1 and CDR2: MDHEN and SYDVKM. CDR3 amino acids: CASIWAGGPNQPQHF. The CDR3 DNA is TGTGCCAGCATCTGGGCAGGGGGCCCAAATCAGCCCCAGCATTTT. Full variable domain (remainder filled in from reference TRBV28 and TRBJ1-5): DVKVTQSSRYLVKRTGEKVFLECVQDMDHENMFWYRQDPGLGLRLIYFSYDVKMKEKGDIPEGYSVSREKKERFSLILESASTNQTSMYLCASIWAGGPNQPQHFGDGTRLSIL.

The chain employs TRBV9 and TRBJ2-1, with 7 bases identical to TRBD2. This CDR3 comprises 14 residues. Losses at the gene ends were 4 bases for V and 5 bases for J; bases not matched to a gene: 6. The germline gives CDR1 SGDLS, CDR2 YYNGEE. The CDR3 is CASSRDYLNNEQFF. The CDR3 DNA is TGTGCCAGCAGCCGGGACTACTTGAACAATGAGCAGTTCTTC.

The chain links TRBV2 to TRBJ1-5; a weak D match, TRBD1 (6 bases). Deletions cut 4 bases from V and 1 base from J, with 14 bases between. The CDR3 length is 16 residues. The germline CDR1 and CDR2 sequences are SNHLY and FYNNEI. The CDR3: CASSVGGQGSNQPQHF. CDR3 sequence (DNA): TGTGCCAGCAGTGTGGGGGGGCAGGGGAGCAATCAGCCCCAGCATTTT.

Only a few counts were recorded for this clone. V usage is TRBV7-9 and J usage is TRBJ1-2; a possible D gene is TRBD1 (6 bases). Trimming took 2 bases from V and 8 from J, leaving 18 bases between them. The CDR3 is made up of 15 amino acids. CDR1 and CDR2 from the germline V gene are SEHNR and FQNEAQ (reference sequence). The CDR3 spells CASSLPGDTFYGYTF. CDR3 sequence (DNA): TGTGCCAGCAGCTTACCAGGGGACACTTTCTACGGCTACACCTTC.

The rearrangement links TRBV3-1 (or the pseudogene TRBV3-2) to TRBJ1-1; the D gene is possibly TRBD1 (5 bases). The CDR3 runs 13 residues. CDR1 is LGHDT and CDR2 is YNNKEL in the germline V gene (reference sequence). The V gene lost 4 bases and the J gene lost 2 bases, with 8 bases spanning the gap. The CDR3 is CASSLGGNTEAFF. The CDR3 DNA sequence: TGTGCCAGCAGCCTGGGGGGAAACACTGAAGCTTTCTTT.

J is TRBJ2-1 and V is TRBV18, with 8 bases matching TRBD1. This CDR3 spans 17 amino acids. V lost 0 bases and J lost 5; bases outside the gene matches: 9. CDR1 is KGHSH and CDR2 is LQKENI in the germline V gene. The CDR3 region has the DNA TGTGCCAGCTCACCACCGTCGGGTACAGGGGGGCACAATGAGCAGTTCTTC. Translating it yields CASSPPSGTGGHNEQFF.

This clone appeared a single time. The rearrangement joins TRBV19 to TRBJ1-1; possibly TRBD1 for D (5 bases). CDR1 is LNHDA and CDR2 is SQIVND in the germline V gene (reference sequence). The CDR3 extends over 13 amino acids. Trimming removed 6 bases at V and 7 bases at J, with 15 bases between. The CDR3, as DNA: TGTGCCAGTAGATATCGGGGGACTGGTGAAGCTTTCTTT. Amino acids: CASRYRGTGEAFF.

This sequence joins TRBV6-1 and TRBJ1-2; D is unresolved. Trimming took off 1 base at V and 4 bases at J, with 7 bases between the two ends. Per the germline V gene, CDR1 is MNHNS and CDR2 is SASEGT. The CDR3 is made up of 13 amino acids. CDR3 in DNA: TGTGCCAGCAGTGAAGGGCAGGTCTATGGCTACACCTTC. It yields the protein CASSEGQVYGYTF.

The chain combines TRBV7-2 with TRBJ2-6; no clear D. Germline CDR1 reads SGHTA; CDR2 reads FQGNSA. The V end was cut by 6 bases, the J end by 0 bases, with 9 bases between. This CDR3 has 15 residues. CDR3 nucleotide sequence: TGTGCCAGCAGTTTCCAAAACTCTGGGGCCAACGTCCTGACTTTC. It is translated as CASSFQNSGANVLTF.

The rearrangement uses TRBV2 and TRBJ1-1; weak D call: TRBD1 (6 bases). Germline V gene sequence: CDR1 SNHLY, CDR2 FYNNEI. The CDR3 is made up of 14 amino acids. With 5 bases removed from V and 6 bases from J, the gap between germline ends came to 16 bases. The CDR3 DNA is TGTGCCAGCAGTCCTACAGGGACGGCCGCTGAAGCTTTCTTT. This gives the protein CASSPTGTAAEAFF.

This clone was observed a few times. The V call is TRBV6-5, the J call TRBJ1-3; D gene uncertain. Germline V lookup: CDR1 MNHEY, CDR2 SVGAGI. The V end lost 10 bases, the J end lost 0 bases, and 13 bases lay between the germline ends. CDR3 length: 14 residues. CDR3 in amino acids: CATLRDPSGNTIYF. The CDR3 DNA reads TGTGCCACCCTCCGAGATCCCTCTGGAAACACCATATATTTT.

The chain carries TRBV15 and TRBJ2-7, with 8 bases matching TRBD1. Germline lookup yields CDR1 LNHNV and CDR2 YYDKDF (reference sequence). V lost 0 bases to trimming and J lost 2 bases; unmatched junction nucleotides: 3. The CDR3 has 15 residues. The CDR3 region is CATSRDSRGPYEQYF. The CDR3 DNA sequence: TGTGCCACCAGCAGAGATTCCAGGGGGCCCTACGAGCAGTACTTC.

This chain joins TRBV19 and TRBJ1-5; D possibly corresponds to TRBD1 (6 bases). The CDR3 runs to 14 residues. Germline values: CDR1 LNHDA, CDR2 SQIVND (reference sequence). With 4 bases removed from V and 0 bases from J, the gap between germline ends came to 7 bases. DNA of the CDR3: TGTGCCAGTAGTAGAGGGGGTAGCAATCAGCCCCAGCATTTT. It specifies CASSRGGSNQPQHF.

The CDR3 is CASSSTPDSQETQYF. The CDR3 DNA reads as TGCGCCAGCAGCTCGACGCCCGACAGCCAAGAGACCCAGTACTTC. This chain uses TRBV5-1 with TRBJ2-5; possibly TRBD1 for D (5 bases). Germline V gives CDR1 SGHRS, CDR2 YFSETQ. This CDR3 is built from 15 residues. The V gene lost 3 bases and the J gene lost 1 base, with 13 bases spanning the gap.

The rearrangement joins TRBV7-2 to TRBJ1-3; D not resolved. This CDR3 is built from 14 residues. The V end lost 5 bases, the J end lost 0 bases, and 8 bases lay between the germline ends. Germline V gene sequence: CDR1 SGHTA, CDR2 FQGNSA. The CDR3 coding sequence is TGTGCCAGCAGCCCCCAGGCCTCTGGAAACACCATATATTTT. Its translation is CASSPQASGNTIYF. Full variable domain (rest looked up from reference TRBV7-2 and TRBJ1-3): GAGVSQSPSNKVTEKGKDVELRCDPISGHTALYWYRQSLGQGLEFLIYFQGNSAPDKSGLPSDRFSAERTGGSVSTLTIQRTQQEDSAVYLCASSPQASGNTIYFGEGSWLTVV.

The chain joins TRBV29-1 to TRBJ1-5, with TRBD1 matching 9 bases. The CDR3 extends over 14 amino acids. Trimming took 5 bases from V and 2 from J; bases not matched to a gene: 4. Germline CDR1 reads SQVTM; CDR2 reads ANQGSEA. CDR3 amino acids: CSVRGQGGNQPQHF. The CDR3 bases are TGCAGCGTTCGGGGACAGGGAGGCAATCAGCCCCAGCATTTT.

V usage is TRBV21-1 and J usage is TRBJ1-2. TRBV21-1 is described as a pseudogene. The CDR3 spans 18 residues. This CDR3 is CASSRGRTVRTQFYGYTF. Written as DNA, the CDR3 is TGTGCCAGCAGCAGAGGGAGAACTGTCAGGACCCAGTTCTATGGCTACACCTTC.

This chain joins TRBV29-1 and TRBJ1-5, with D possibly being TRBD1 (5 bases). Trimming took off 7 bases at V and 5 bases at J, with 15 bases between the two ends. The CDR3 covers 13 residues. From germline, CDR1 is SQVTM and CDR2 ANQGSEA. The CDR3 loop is CSASKGFDQPQHF. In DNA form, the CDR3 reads TGCAGCGCCTCCAAGGGGTTCGATCAGCCCCAGCATTTT.

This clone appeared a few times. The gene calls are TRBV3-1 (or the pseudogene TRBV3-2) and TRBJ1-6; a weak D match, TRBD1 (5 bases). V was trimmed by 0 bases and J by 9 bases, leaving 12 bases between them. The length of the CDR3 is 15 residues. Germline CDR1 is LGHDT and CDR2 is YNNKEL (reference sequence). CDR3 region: CASSQDGRAGSPLHF. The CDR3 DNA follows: TGTGCCAGCAGCCAAGACGGCAGGGCAGGTTCACCCCTCCACTTT.

CDR3 protein: CSVEGIAGELNEQFF. The CDR3 nucleotides are TGCAGCGTTGAAGGGATAGCGGGGGAGCTCAATGAGCAGTTCTTC. The genes are TRBV29-1 and TRBJ2-1; 9 nucleotides agree with TRBD2. Germline-derived CDR1 and CDR2 are SQVTM and ANQGSEA. With 1 base clipped from V and 6 bases from J, the junction kept 7 bases outside the gene matches. This CDR3 spans 15 amino acids.

The CDR3 DNA reads TGTGCCAGCAGCCCAGGAATGGCCTACGAGCAGTACTTC. This encodes CASSPGMAYEQYF. The chain uses TRBV18 and TRBJ2-7; the D is unclear. Germline values: CDR1 KGHSH, CDR2 LQKENI. CDR3 size: 13 residues. V gave up 8 bases and J gave up 2 bases, with 13 bases separating them.

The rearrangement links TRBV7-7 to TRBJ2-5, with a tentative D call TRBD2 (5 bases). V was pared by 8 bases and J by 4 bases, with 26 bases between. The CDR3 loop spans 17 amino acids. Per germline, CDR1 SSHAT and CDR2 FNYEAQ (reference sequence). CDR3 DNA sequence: TGTGCCAGCGACAATAGCGCGAGCCATTTTCGCGGAGAGACCCAGTACTTC. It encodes CASDNSASHFRGETQYF.

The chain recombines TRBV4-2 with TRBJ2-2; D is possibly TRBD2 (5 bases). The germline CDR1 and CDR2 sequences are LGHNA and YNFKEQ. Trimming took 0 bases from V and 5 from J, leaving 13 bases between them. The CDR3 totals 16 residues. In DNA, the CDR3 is TGTGCCAGCAGCCAAGATCTAGGCGGGCGGACCGGGGAGCTGTTTTTT. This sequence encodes CASSQDLGGRTGELFF.